The 27 T cell receptor beta chains given below trace back to one sample, sequenced in a study of cytomegalovirus exposure and HLA in healthy donors. The PCR contained 60 Vbeta and 13 Jbeta primers. The assay was immunoSEQ multiplex PCR, and TCRdb's table has in-frame clones only and misses some. Of approximately 120,000 clones in the sample, around 78% were seen once. The specimen sequenced was PBMCs. These receptors came from a man aged 55 to 70 in good health and CMV-seropositive.

V is TRBV28 and J is TRBJ2-1; 8 bases map to TRBD2. CDR1 MDHEN and CDR2 SYDVKM come from the germline V gene. V shed 5 bases and J 10 bases; nucleotides not matched to a gene: 10. The CDR3 consists of 14 residues. The CDR3 loop is CASSPRGGSGEQFF. DNA of the CDR3: TGTGCCAGCAGTCCCCGGGGGGGAAGTGGGGAGCAGTTCTTC.

This clone came up once. V is TRBV4-1 and J is TRBJ2-5, with TRBD1 matching 10 bases. The germline V gene has CDR1 MGHRA and CDR2 YSYEKL. The length of the CDR3 is 15 residues. With 4 bases clipped from V and 2 bases from J, the junction kept 4 bases outside the gene matches. The chain's CDR3 is CASSRWDRGQETQYF. In nucleotides, the CDR3 is TGCGCCAGCAGCCGTTGGGACAGGGGTCAAGAGACCCAGTACTTC.

The chain has TRBV5-1 and TRBJ2-7; 8 bases are a match to TRBD1. CDR3 size: 12 residues. V lost 4 bases and J lost 5; bases outside the gene matches: 2. Germline-derived CDR1 and CDR2 are SGHRS and YFSETQ. The CDR3 sequence is CASSPTGDEQYF. The DNA for the CDR3 is TGCGCCAGCAGCCCGACAGGGGACGAGCAGTACTTC.

The V and J genes are TRBV6-5 and TRBJ2-4, with 7 bases aligning to TRBD1. CDR1 and CDR2 from the germline V gene are MNHEY and SVGAGI. V shed 4 bases, J shed 2 bases, and the junction held 8 bases outside the gene matches. The length of the CDR3 is 16 residues. The CDR3 loop is CASSSHSGGPKNIQYF. CDR3 coding DNA: TGTGCCAGCAGTTCGCACTCAGGGGGTCCCAAAAACATTCAGTACTTC.

In this sample, this clone turned up a few times. The chain's CDR3 is CASRRAGGTIYGYTF. DNA of the CDR3: TGTGCCAGTAGAAGGGCCGGGGGAACGATCTATGGCTACACCTTC. This chain joins TRBV19 and TRBJ1-2; D perhaps matches TRBD1 (5 bases). V was trimmed by 6 bases and J by 4 bases, leaving 18 bases between them. The CDR3 length is 15 residues. CDR1 is LNHDA and CDR2 is SQIVND in the germline V gene (reference sequence).

This clone was seen once. The rearrangement uses TRBV29-1 and TRBJ2-7; TRBD1 aligns across 7 bases. Germline V gene lookup returns CDR1 SQVTM and CDR2 ANQGSEA. With V trimmed by 6 bases and J by 0 bases, 2 bases remained unmatched. This CDR3 is 12 amino acids long. The CDR3: CSVRQGSYEQYF. The CDR3 DNA reads TGCAGCGTGCGACAGGGCTCCTACGAGCAGTACTTC.

The chain is built from TRBV10-3 and TRBJ2-7; TRBD1 aligns across 10 bases. This CDR3 comprises 19 residues. V lost 0 bases to trimming and J lost 0 bases; unmatched junction nucleotides: 11. Germline-derived CDR1 and CDR2 are ENHRY and SYGVKD. The CDR3 protein is CAISESGTGAESSSYEQYF. The CDR3 coding sequence is TGTGCCATCAGTGAGTCCGGGACAGGGGCCGAATCGAGCTCCTACGAGCAGTACTTC.

This rearrangement joins TRBV19 to TRBJ2-4; 10 bases are a match to TRBD1. CDR1 and CDR2 from the germline V gene are LNHDA and SQIVND (reference sequence). Trimming at V came to 10 bases and at J to 6 bases, leaving 6 bases not matched to a gene. The CDR3 is 13 amino acids. The CDR3: CATRDRGTNIQYF. The CDR3, as DNA: TGTGCCACCCGGGACAGGGGTACAAACATTCAGTACTTC.

This clone showed up just once. V is TRBV7-6 and J is TRBJ1-1, with D possibly matching TRBD1 (6 bases). The CDR3 is made up of 15 amino acids. In germline, CDR1 is SGHVS, CDR2 FNYEAQ. V dropped 2 bases and J dropped 5 bases, with 15 bases sitting between them. CDR3 amino acids: CASSLRRGGRTEAFF. CDR3 bases: TGTGCCAGCAGCTTACGTAGGGGGGGGAGGACTGAAGCTTTCTTT.

The chain uses TRBV30 and TRBJ2-3; maybe TRBD1 (5 bases). V was shortened by 2 bases and J by 1 base, with 7 bases between the two germline ends. CDR3 size: 13 residues. The germline V gene encodes CDR1 GTSNPN and CDR2 SVGIG (reference sequence). The DNA for the CDR3 is TGTGCCTGGAGTTGGGGCCGCACAGATACGCAGTATTTT. Translation: CAWSWGRTDTQYF.

The CDR3 DNA sequence: TGTGCCAGTTGCATCCTGAAGCGCTCTGGGGCCAACGTCCTGACTTTC. It yields the protein CASCILKRSGANVLTF. The chain employs TRBV19 and TRBJ2-6; D is undetermined. The CDR3 is made up of 16 amino acids. V was clipped by 8 bases and J by 0 bases, with 14 bases between them. Germline lookup yields CDR1 LNHDA and CDR2 SQIVND (reference sequence). The variable domain in full, with the rest retrieved from reference TRBV19 and TRBJ2-6, is DGGITQSPKYLFRKEGQNVTLSCEQNLNHDAMYWYRQDPGQGLRLIYYSQIVNDFQKGDIAEGYSVSREKKESFPLTVTSAQKNPTAFYLCASCILKRSGANVLTFGAGSRLTVL.

This chain uses TRBV27 with TRBJ2-7, with D possibly matching TRBD2 (5 bases). Germline CDR1 MNHEY, CDR2 SMNVEV (reference sequence). V shed 3 bases and J shed 3 bases, with 9 bases lying between them. The CDR3 has 13 amino acids. In nucleotides, the CDR3 is TGTGCCAGCAGTTTTAGCGAGGGCTACGAGCAGTACTTC. Encoded protein: CASSFSEGYEQYF.

This rearrangement joins TRBV20-1 to TRBJ1-1; TRBD1 is a possible D gene (5 bases). CDR3 length: 11 residues. The germline V gene encodes CDR1 DFQATT and CDR2 SNEGSKA (reference sequence). Trimming removed 5 bases at V and 5 bases at J, with 9 bases between. This chain's CDR3 is CSASGVTEAFF. The CDR3, as DNA: TGCAGTGCTTCGGGGGTGACTGAAGCTTTCTTT.

DNA of the CDR3: TGTGCCAGCTCACCGGGCCGAAGCTCCTACAATGAGCAGTTCTTC. It codes for CASSPGRSSYNEQFF. The chain has TRBV18 and TRBJ2-1; D call uncertain. CDR3 size: 15 residues. Per the germline V gene, CDR1 is KGHSH and CDR2 is LQKENI. V lost 3 bases to trimming and J lost 0 bases, with 9 bases between them.

The chain uses TRBV7-9 and TRBJ2-1; D possibly corresponds to TRBD2 (6 bases). Deletions cut 4 bases from V and 5 bases from J, with 9 bases between. CDR1 is SEHNR and CDR2 is FQNEAQ in the germline V gene (reference sequence). This CDR3 is built from 13 residues. CDR3 sequence (DNA): TGTGCCAGCAGCTGGGGGGAAAACAATGAGCAGTTCTTC. It codes for CASSWGENNEQFF. The variable domain in full, with the rest retrieved from reference TRBV7-9 and TRBJ2-1, is DTGVSQNPRHKITKRGQNVTFRCDPISEHNRLYWYRQTLGQGPEFLTYFQNEAQLEKSRLLSDRFSAERPKGSFSTLEIQRTEQGDSAMYLCASSWGENNEQFFGPGTRLTVL.

There are a few counts of this clone. The rearrangement links TRBV6-4 to TRBJ1-3, with unresolved D. The CDR3 has 15 amino acids. In germline, CDR1 is MRHNA, CDR2 SNTAGT. V was trimmed by 2 bases and J by 2 bases, leaving 10 bases between them. CDR3 DNA: TGTGCCAGCAGTGACCCCGGGGAGGCTGGAAACACCATATATTTT. This encodes CASSDPGEAGNTIYF.

This chain connects TRBV2 to TRBJ1-5, with TRBD1 matching 7 bases. With V trimmed by 6 bases and J by 7 bases, 6 bases remained unmatched. Germline-derived CDR1 and CDR2 are SNHLY and FYNNEI. CDR3 length: 13 residues. The CDR3 coding sequence is TGTGCCAGCAGATCTACAGGGGTACAGCCCCAGCATTTT. Translating it yields CASRSTGVQPQHF.

The V call is TRBV5-8, the J call TRBJ2-2; D not certain. Per the germline V gene, CDR1 is SGHTS and CDR2 is YDEGEE. Trimming left V 0 bases short and J 4 bases short, with 10 bases between. The CDR3 runs to 15 residues. The CDR3 DNA reads TGTGCCAGCAGCTTGGCCGGCAGAGGCACCGGGGAGCTGTTTTTT. It is translated as CASSLAGRGTGELFF. The variable domain in full, with the rest retrieved from reference TRBV5-8 and TRBJ2-2, is EAGVTQSPTHLIKTRGQQATLRCSPISGHTSVYWYQQALGLGLQFLLWYDEGEERNRGNFPPRFSGRQFPNYSSELNVNALELEDSALYLCASSLAGRGTGELFFGEGSRLTVL.

Worth noting for this clone: A read error may account for a junction end that differs from germline. The V gene is TRBV7-7, the J gene TRBJ1-4; D not certain. The length of the CDR3 is 13 residues. CDR1 and CDR2 from the germline V gene are SSHAT and FNYEAQ (reference sequence). CDR3 nucleotide sequence: TGTGCTAGCAGCCCCATAGGCGGCGAAAAACTGTTTTTT. Its translation: CASSPIGGEKLFF.

The chain joins TRBV25-1 to TRBJ2-7; D perhaps matches TRBD2 (6 bases). The germline gives CDR1 MGHDK, CDR2 SYGVNS. Trimming left V 4 bases short and J 2 bases short, with 12 bases between. The CDR3 length is 14 residues. The CDR3 nucleotides read TGTGCCAGCAGTGCCGCGGGAAGGGCCTACGAGCAGTACTTC. Its protein product is CASSAAGRAYEQYF.

This clone was counted a single time. This chain joins TRBV7-9 and TRBJ1-4; 7 bases match TRBD1. The ends lost 5 bases at V and 8 bases at J; junction bases unmatched: 11. The germline CDR1 and CDR2 sequences are SEHNR and FQNEAQ (reference sequence). The CDR3 totals 15 residues. CDR3 nucleotides: TGTGCCAGCAGCCAGCCTTACAGGGGAGGCGAAAAACTGTTTTTT. Translated: CASSQPYRGGEKLFF.

The chain couples TRBV6-1 to TRBJ2-7; D is uncertain. Trimming pared 8 bases from V and 3 bases from J, leaving 17 bases between. CDR1 and CDR2 from the germline V gene are MNHNS and SASEGT. The length of the CDR3 is 14 residues. Written as DNA, the CDR3 is TGTGCCAGCCCCCCCCAGGCTAAATTCTACGAGCAGTACTTC. Amino acids: CASPPQAKFYEQYF.

The V call is TRBV19, the J call TRBJ1-1; D not certain. This CDR3 region has 13 residues. CDR1 and CDR2 from the germline V gene are LNHDA and SQIVND (reference sequence). V lost 10 bases and J 0 bases, leaving 12 bases between the germline ends. CDR3 DNA: TGTGCCACCAACGAGGAGATGAACACTGAAGCTTTCTTT. This sequence encodes CATNEEMNTEAFF.

The rearrangement joins TRBV28 to TRBJ1-4; tentatively, D is TRBD1 (5 bases). CDR1 MDHEN and CDR2 SYDVKM come from the germline V gene. V was shortened by 7 bases and J by 4 bases, with 13 bases between the two germline ends. This CDR3 region has 14 residues. This CDR3 is CASIQGGFNEKLFF. DNA of the CDR3: TGTGCCAGCATCCAGGGAGGGTTTAATGAAAAACTGTTTTTT. Variable domain in full (rest from reference TRBV28 and TRBJ1-4): DVKVTQSSRYLVKRTGEKVFLECVQDMDHENMFWYRQDPGLGLRLIYFSYDVKMKEKGDIPEGYSVSREKKERFSLILESASTNQTSMYLCASIQGGFNEKLFFGSGTQLSVL.

This clone was counted once. The chain links TRBV27 to TRBJ2-1; 11 positions match TRBD1. There are 15 residues in the CDR3. V lost 6 bases to trimming and J lost 9 bases; unmatched junction nucleotides: 10. Germline assignment: CDR1 MNHEY and CDR2 SMNVEV (reference sequence). The CDR3 DNA reads as TGTGCCAGCAGGAGGGCAGGACAGGGGGCATTTGAGCAGTTCTTC. It translates to CASRRAGQGAFEQFF.

This clone has a single count. This chain uses TRBV18 with TRBJ2-3; TRBD1 matches 7 bases. The CDR3 length is 15 residues. The ends lost 4 bases at V and 4 bases at J; junction bases unmatched: 8. Germline CDR1 and CDR2: KGHSH and LQKENI. CDR3 in DNA: TGTGCCAGCTCACGACAGACAGGGACCGCAGATACGCAGTATTTT. This translates into CASSRQTGTADTQYF. The whole variable domain, filled in from reference TRBV18 and TRBJ2-3, reads NAGVMQNPRHLVRRRGQEARLRCSPMKGHSHVYWYRQLPEEGLKFMVYLQKENIIDESGMPKERFSAEFPKEGPSILRIQQVVRGDSAAYFCASSRQTGTADTQYFGPGTRLTVL.

J is TRBJ1-6 and V is TRBV2, with a possible D match to TRBD1 (6 bases). Germline V gene lookup returns CDR1 SNHLY and CDR2 FYNNEI. V was cut by 6 bases and J by 6 bases, with 18 bases left in between. This CDR3 is built from 16 residues. CDR3 residues: CASRLQGIGVNSPLHF. DNA of the CDR3: TGTGCCAGCAGGTTACAGGGTATTGGCGTTAATTCACCCCTCCACTTT.